The rows below give T cell receptor beta chains drawn from one sample of a study of T cell responses to AZD1222 COVID-19 vaccine. Generated by immunoSEQ multiplex PCR, the TCRdb table keeps only in-frame clones and is missing some. There are approximately 180,000 clones in the sample; 80% to 95% occur only once, and around 9.3% lies in the top ten. The sample was peripheral blood, taken on day 0 of AZD1222 vaccination. These receptors were collected from an adult in good health. Each CDR3 is given with its conserved first and last residue. D genes are given only for firm matches. Clone size appears in some rows only: once, few, many, or a class for an expanded clone.

CDR3nt: TGTGCCAGCTCACCGGGGTGGGGTGACGAAAAACTGTTTTTT
CDR3aa: CASSPGWGDEKLFF
j_gene: TRBJ1-4
abundance: -
v_gene: TRBV18
d_gene: -
len: 14

CDR3nt: TGTGCCAGCAGCTGGGACAGGGGGAGCTACACCTTC
CDR3aa: CASSWDRGSYTF
j_gene: TRBJ1-2
abundance: -
v_gene: TRBV7-2
d_gene: TRBD1
len: 12

CDR3nt: TGTGCCAGCAGCTTAGTGGCGCGCGGGGCTGGCAATCAGCCCCAGCATTTT
CDR3aa: CASSLVARGAGNQPQHF
j_gene: TRBJ1-5
abundance: -
v_gene: TRBV7-2
d_gene: -
len: 17

CDR3nt: TGTGCCAGCAGCTTATTATCCAGGGAAGAGACCCAGTACTTC
CDR3aa: CASSLLSREETQYF
j_gene: TRBJ2-5
abundance: -
v_gene: TRBV11-2
d_gene: -
len: 14

CDR3nt: TGTGCCAGCAGCCAAGTTAGCGGGAGGGCCCGAGATGAGCAGTTCTTC
CDR3aa: CASSQVSGRARDEQFF
j_gene: TRBJ2-1
abundance: -
v_gene: TRBV3-1/TRBV3-2
d_gene: TRBD2
len: 16

CDR3nt: TGTGCCAGCAGCTCGGGACTAGCCCAAGACGAGCAGTACTTC
CDR3aa: CASSSGLAQDEQYF
j_gene: TRBJ2-7
abundance: -
v_gene: TRBV5-4
d_gene: TRBD2
len: 14

CDR3nt: TGTGCCATCAGTGAGCGAGGGGACGGCTACACCTTC
CDR3aa: CAISERGDGYTF
j_gene: TRBJ1-2
abundance: -
v_gene: TRBV10-3
d_gene: -
len: 12

CDR3nt: TGTGCCAGCAGCTCTCTGGGCCCCTCTCGGACAGAAGAGACCCAGTACTTC
CDR3aa: CASSSLGPSRTEETQYF
j_gene: TRBJ2-5
abundance: -
v_gene: TRBV5-6
d_gene: -
len: 17

CDR3nt: TGTGCCAGCAGCTTGGAGGGGGATCCTAGTTCGACCTTC
CDR3aa: CASSLEGDPSSTF
j_gene: TRBJ1-2
abundance: -
v_gene: TRBV5-8
d_gene: -
len: 13

CDR3nt: TGTGCCAGCAGTTCTCAGGGTGCCGGGGAGCTGTTTTTT
CDR3aa: CASSSQGAGELFF
j_gene: TRBJ2-2
abundance: -
v_gene: TRBV5-4
d_gene: -
len: 13

CDR3nt: TGCGCCAGCAGCTCAGGAGGGGTGGAAGGCTACACCTTC
CDR3aa: CASSSGGVEGYTF
j_gene: TRBJ1-2
abundance: once
v_gene: TRBV5-1
d_gene: -
len: 13

CDR3nt: TGTGCCAGCAGTGACGATGACTCGCCCTACAATGAGCAGTTCTTC
CDR3aa: CASSDDDSPYNEQFF
j_gene: TRBJ2-1
abundance: once
v_gene: TRBV6-4
d_gene: -
len: 15

CDR3nt: TGTGCCAGCAGCTTAATTCCGAGGGCGTATCGGATTGGCTACACCTTC
CDR3aa: CASSLIPRAYRIGYTF
j_gene: TRBJ1-2
abundance: -
v_gene: TRBV11-2
d_gene: -
len: 16

CDR3nt: TGCGCCAGCAGCCAAGATCGGGGCAGGTCAATGCGTATCTTT
CDR3aa: CASSQDRGRSMRIF
j_gene: TRBJ1-1
abundance: -
v_gene: TRBV4-1
d_gene: -
len: 14

CDR3nt: TGCGCCAGCAGCCAAGGAATATCGGCGGTGAGCTCCTACAATGAGCAGTTCTTC
CDR3aa: CASSQGISAVSSYNEQFF
j_gene: TRBJ2-1
abundance: -
v_gene: TRBV4-1
d_gene: -
len: 18

CDR3nt: TGTGCCAGCAGTGGACAGGGTGCGTATAGCAATCAGCCCCAGCATTTT
CDR3aa: CASSGQGAYSNQPQHF
j_gene: TRBJ1-5
abundance: -
v_gene: TRBV2
d_gene: TRBD1
len: 16

CDR3nt: TGTGCCAGTAGTAAAACCGGGACTAGCGGATCCTACGAGCAGTACTTC
CDR3aa: CASSKTGTSGSYEQYF
j_gene: TRBJ2-7
abundance: -
v_gene: TRBV19
d_gene: TRBD2
len: 16

CDR3nt: TGTGCCAGCAGCCTCGGGGGGATCCAGTTCTTC
CDR3aa: CASSLGGIQFF
j_gene: TRBJ2-1
abundance: few
v_gene: TRBV14
d_gene: TRBD2
len: 11

CDR3nt: TGTGCCAGCAGTGATCGACGGCTGAACACTGAAGCTTTCTTT
CDR3aa: CASSDRRLNTEAFF
j_gene: TRBJ1-1
abundance: -
v_gene: TRBV6-1
d_gene: -
len: 14

CDR3nt: TGTGCCAGCCACAGGGGGGCAGAAAATGGCTACACCTTC
CDR3aa: CASHRGAENGYTF
j_gene: TRBJ1-2
abundance: -
v_gene: TRBV2
d_gene: TRBD1
len: 13

CDR3nt: TGTGCCAGCAGCTTGGGCTACCAAAACATTCAGTACTTC
CDR3aa: CASSLGYQNIQYF
j_gene: TRBJ2-4
abundance: -
v_gene: TRBV11-2
d_gene: -
len: 13

CDR3nt: TGCGCCAGCAGCCAGGAGGACAGGGGAGGAATCCTCGAGCAGTACTTC
CDR3aa: CASSQEDRGGILEQYF
j_gene: TRBJ2-7
abundance: -
v_gene: TRBV4-1
d_gene: TRBD1
len: 16

CDR3nt: TGTGCCAGTAGTATTTTCGACGGGAGGAACAATGAGCAGTTCTTC
CDR3aa: CASSIFDGRNNEQFF
j_gene: TRBJ2-1
abundance: -
v_gene: TRBV19
d_gene: TRBD2
len: 15